Following are 12 T cell receptor beta chains from one sample sequenced in a study of T cell responses to AZD1222 COVID-19 vaccine. Some clones are missing from TCRdb's copy, which holds only in-frame ones; the method was immunoSEQ multiplex PCR. Counted here are roughly 100,000 clones, about 87% occurring once; the ten biggest clones make up around 9%. Sample: peripheral blood, taken on day 0 of AZD1222 vaccination. The origin of the receptors is an adult in good health.

The chain couples TRBV6-5 to TRBJ1-5; weak D call: TRBD1 (5 bases). The germline gives CDR1 MNHEY, CDR2 SVGAGI. The V gene lost 6 bases and the J gene lost 3 bases, with 9 bases spanning the gap. There are 13 residues in the CDR3. The CDR3 DNA sequence: TGTGCCAGCAGCGACAGATTCAATCAGCCCCAGCATTTT. Translation gives CASSDRFNQPQHF.

V gene TRBV6-5 combines with J gene TRBJ2-3, with D possibly being TRBD2 (6 bases). V lost 6 bases and J lost 6, with 13 bases in between. Looked up from germline, CDR1 is MNHEY and CDR2 is SVGAGI. CDR3 length: 13 amino acids. CDR3 sequence: CASRASVADTQYF. In DNA, the CDR3 is TGTGCCAGCAGGGCTAGCGTGGCGGATACGCAGTATTTT.

The chain uses TRBV6-2 or TRBV6-3 and TRBJ1-5; D gene uncertain. CDR1 and CDR2 from the germline V gene are MNHEY and SVGEGT. V lost 2 bases and J 2 bases, leaving 16 bases between the germline ends. This CDR3 has 17 amino acids. The DNA for the CDR3 is TGTGCCAGCAGTTACCGTTACCGGACGGACCGCAATCAGCCCCAGCATTTT. Amino acids: CASSYRYRTDRNQPQHF.

The chain recombines TRBV10-2 with TRBJ1-2; D not certain. Looked up from germline, CDR1 is WSHSY and CDR2 is SAAADI. The CDR3 sequence is 15 residues long. The ends were cut back, 3 bases at V and 4 bases at J, with 15 bases in the middle. The CDR3: CASSDSSGVGYGYTF. DNA of the CDR3: TGCGCCAGCAGTGACTCGTCGGGAGTCGGCTATGGCTACACCTTC.

J is TRBJ1-1 and V is TRBV27; 8 bases fit TRBD1. Germline assignment: CDR1 MNHEY and CDR2 SMNVEV (reference sequence). The CDR3 is 12 residues long. After removal of 6 bases from V and 4 bases from J, the junction contained 1 base not matched to a gene. CDR3 sequence reads: CASRQGGTEAFF. The DNA of the CDR3 is TGTGCCAGCAGACAGGGGGGCACTGAAGCTTTCTTT.

The rearrangement uses TRBV18 and TRBJ2-1; D might be TRBD1 or TRBD2, each matching 5 bases. In germline, CDR1 is KGHSH, CDR2 LQKENI. This CDR3 is 16 amino acids long. Trimming took 3 bases from V and 0 from J, leaving 12 bases between them. This chain's CDR3 is CASSPRGAFSYNEQFF. In nucleotides, the CDR3 is TGTGCCAGCTCACCGAGGGGAGCATTCTCCTACAATGAGCAGTTCTTC.

V gene TRBV7-2 combines with J gene TRBJ2-6; no clear D. This CDR3 is 15 amino acids long. In germline, CDR1 is SGHTA, CDR2 FQGNSA. V lost 1 base, J lost 0 bases, and 4 bases lay in between. CDR3 coding DNA: TGTGCCAGCAGCTTAGTTCCCTCTGGGGCCAACGTCCTGACTTTC. It encodes CASSLVPSGANVLTF.

The chain links TRBV23-1 to TRBJ2-5; D gene ambiguous. TRBV23-1 is filed as an ORF, its function uncertain. This CDR3 contains 13 residues. Trimming stripped 2 bases from V and 4 bases from J, with 8 bases between. The CDR3 here is CASSQTEAETQYF. DNA for the CDR3: TGCGCCAGCAGTCAAACAGAGGCAGAGACCCAGTACTTC.

Points on this clone: Other nucleotide sequences in the sample specify the same CDR3. This chain joins TRBV19 and TRBJ1-6; TRBD1 is a possible D gene (5 bases). V was trimmed by 2 bases and J by 7 bases, leaving 6 bases between them. This CDR3 has 13 amino acids. CDR1 and CDR2 from the germline V gene are LNHDA and SQIVND (reference sequence). The CDR3 sequence is CASSIQGNSPLHF. The CDR3 DNA follows: TGTGCCAGTAGTATACAGGGAAATTCACCCCTCCACTTT.

The rearrangement joins TRBV5-4 to TRBJ2-1; no definite D call. The V end was cut by 0 bases, the J end by 2 bases, with 9 bases between. The CDR3 has 15 amino acids. From germline, CDR1 is SGHNT and CDR2 YYREEE (reference sequence). CDR3 residues: CASSLDSQAYNEQFF. CDR3 bases: TGTGCCAGCAGCTTGGACAGCCAGGCCTACAATGAGCAGTTCTTC.

This clone was seen just once. The chain combines TRBV7-3 with TRBJ2-7, with 10 nucleotides matching TRBD1. The CDR3 spans 13 residues. CDR1 SGHTA and CDR2 FQGTGA come from the germline V gene. V shed 5 bases and J 5 bases; nucleotides not matched to a gene: 3. The DNA of the CDR3 is TGTGCCAGCAGCCTGGACAGGGGGGACGAGCAGTACTTC. Residues: CASSLDRGDEQYF.

This chain links TRBV7-8 with TRBJ2-7; D is ambiguous. V was trimmed by 0 bases and J by 2 bases, leaving 8 bases between them. Per germline, CDR1 SGHVS and CDR2 FQNEAQ. The length of the CDR3 is 14 residues. The CDR3 loop reads CASSLAPQAYEQYF. The CDR3 bases are TGTGCCAGCAGCTTAGCGCCTCAAGCCTACGAGCAGTACTTC.